This TCR beta chain came from a study of blood T cell repertoires in COVID-19 (dated by TCRdb to about 2020). Background on the whole study: Samples from collaborators originated in the United States, Italy and Spain and spanned both the acute and convalescent phases of COVID-19. The material from the prospective study consisted of cDNA or gDNA derived from T cells, B-cell-depleted T cells, or PBMCs. Subjects who had been exposed to COVID-19, were actively infected with it, or had recovered from it provided the deeply sampled blood TCRbeta repertoires that made up the dataset. The repertoires were made available in a free public database intended to serve as a resource for research on the immune response to SARS-CoV-2. The samples were drawn from two sources: the first 160 participants of the ongoing ImmuneRACE study, and over 950 subjects contributed by 6 global collaborators. A de-identified subject ID, COVID-19 status, age in years and sex were almost always included in the sample metadata. Where HLA class I and class II types were available, the types were taken from metadata supplied by the sample provider, not from assay-based typing.

Reading the germline V gene gives CDR1 KGHSH and CDR2 LQKENI. From its cysteine to its phenylalanine, the CDR3 spans 15 amino acids. The only DNA kept is the CDR3, 45 bases in frame from the first base. V is pruned by 3 bases and J by 1 base, leaving 4 bases of the junction without a gene match. Overall study results and their limits: Clinical and demographic metadata were provided uncurated, with the amount varying by source and participant.

The immunoSEQ Assay, a bias-controlled multiplex PCR, was used to amplify TCRbeta CDR3 regions from genomic DNA. Under the source paper's analysis protocol: Nucleated cell counts per sample were estimated from amplification of reference gene primers within the assay. To quantify the absolute abundance of each unique TCRbeta CDR3 rearrangement, sequence reads were collapsed and filtered. Productive Simpson clonality was computed per sample as the square root of Simpson's diversity index over productive rearrangements. TCRdb took over this immuneACCESS table, retaining in-frame rearrangements with V and J assigned. Such tables are incomplete; in checked studies, under half of the missing clones stem from an unresolved V gene, and the remainder is unexplained. The DNA gave D and trimming, while V, J and clone size come from that table. The sample contains around 50,000 clones, about 90% of them found a single time. Approximately 6% of the sample comes from the top ten.

This clone was detected only once. What antigen it recognizes has not been identified. The input lacks base qualities; no much larger clone sits a single base away. Whole blood was collected in K2EDTA tubes by collaborating institutions according to the institutions' own protocols. For TCRbeta analysis, collaborators shipped samples as frozen whole blood, isolated PBMCs, or DNA extracted from either of those sample types. The sample was peripheral blood. The rearrangement joined TRBV18 to TRBJ2-7; 9 central nucleotides agree with TRBD2. The TCR comes from an older man with active COVID-19. The nucleotide sequence reads as follows: TGTGCCAGCTCACCGGGTAGCGGGGGATCCTACGAGCAGTACTTC. This yields the protein CASSPGSGGSYEQYF.